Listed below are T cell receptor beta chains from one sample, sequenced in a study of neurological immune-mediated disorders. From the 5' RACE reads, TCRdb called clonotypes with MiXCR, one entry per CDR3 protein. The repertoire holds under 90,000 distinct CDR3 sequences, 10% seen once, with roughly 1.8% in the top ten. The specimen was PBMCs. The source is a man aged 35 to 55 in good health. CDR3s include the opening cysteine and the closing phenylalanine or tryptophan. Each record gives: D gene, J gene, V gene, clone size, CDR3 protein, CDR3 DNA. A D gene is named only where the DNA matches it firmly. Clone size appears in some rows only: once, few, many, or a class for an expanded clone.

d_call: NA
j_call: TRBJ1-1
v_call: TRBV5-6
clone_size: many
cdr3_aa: CASGGDGWDTEAFF
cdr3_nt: TGTGCCAGCGGGGGTGATGGATGGGACACTGAAGCTTTCTTT

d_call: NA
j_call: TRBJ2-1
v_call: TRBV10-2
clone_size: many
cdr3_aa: CASRKVWEENEQFF
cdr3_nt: TGCGCCAGCAGGAAGGTCTGGGAGGAAAATGAGCAGTTCTTC

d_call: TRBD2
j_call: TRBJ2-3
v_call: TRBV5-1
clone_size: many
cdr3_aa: CASSLGAGLVPDTQYF
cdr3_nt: TGCGCCAGCAGCTTGGGGGCCGGACTAGTTCCAGATACGCAGTATTTT

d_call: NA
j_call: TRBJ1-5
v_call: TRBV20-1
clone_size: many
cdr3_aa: CSAEGDQPQHF
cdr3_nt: TGCAGTGCAGAAGGGGATCAGCCCCAGCATTTT

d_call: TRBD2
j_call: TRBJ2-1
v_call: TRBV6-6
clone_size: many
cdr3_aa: CASSYSGLAGVTQFF
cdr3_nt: TGTGCCAGCAGTTACTCTGGACTAGCGGGAGTAACACAGTTCTTC

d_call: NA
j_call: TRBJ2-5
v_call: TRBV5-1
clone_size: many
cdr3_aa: CASSLLGGTPGETQYF
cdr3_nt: TGCGCCAGCAGCTTATTAGGGGGGACTCCGGGAGAGACCCAGTACTTC

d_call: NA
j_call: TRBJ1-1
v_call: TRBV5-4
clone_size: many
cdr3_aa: CASSLGRSQNTEAFF
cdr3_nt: TGTGCCAGCAGCTTGGGACGGAGCCAGAACACTGAAGCTTTCTTT

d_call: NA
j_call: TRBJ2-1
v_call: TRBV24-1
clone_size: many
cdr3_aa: CATSEGGQQNDNEQFF
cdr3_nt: TGTGCCACCAGTGAGGGGGGACAGCAAAACGACAATGAGCAGTTCTTC

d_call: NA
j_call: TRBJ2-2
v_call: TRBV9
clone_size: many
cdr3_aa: CASSNPGGSLGEELFF
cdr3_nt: TGTGCCAGCAGCAATCCCGGAGGCAGCCTGGGAGAAGAGCTGTTTTTT

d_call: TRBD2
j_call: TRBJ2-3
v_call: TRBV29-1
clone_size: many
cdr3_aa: CSVMMVGGSDTQYF
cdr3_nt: TGCAGCGTTATGATGGTGGGGGGGTCAGATACGCAGTATTTT

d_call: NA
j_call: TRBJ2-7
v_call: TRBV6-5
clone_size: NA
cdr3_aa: CASSPSGGTIYEQYF
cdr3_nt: TGTGCCAGCAGTCCCTCAGGAGGGACGATCTACGAGCAGTACTTC

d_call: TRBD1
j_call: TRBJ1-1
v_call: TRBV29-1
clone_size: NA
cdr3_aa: CSGGQMNTEAFF
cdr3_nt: TGCAGCGGGGGACAGATGAACACTGAAGCTTTCTTT

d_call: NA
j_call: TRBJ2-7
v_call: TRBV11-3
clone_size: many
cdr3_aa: CASSPGLPHEQYF
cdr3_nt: TGTGCCAGCAGCCCCGGACTCCCCCACGAGCAGTACTTC

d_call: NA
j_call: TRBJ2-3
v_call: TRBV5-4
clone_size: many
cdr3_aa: CASSLNRANTQYF
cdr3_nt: TGTGCCAGCAGCTTGAACAGGGCGAATACGCAGTATTTT

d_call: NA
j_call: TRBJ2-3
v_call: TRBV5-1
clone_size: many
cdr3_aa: CASNLASTDTQYF
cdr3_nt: TGCGCCAGCAATCTGGCTTCCACAGATACGCAGTATTTT

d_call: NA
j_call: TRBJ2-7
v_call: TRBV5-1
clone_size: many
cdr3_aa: CASSLALESTYEQYF
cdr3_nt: TGCGCCAGCAGCTTGGCCCTTGAAAGCACCTACGAGCAGTACTTC

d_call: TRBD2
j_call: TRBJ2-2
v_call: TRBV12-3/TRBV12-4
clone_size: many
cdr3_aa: CASSLAGVASGRGGELFF
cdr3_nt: TGTGCCAGCAGTTTAGCGGGGGTTGCTAGCGGACGGGGCGGGGAGCTGTTTTTT

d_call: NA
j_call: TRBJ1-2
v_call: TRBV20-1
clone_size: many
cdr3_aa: CSALTLPRYTF
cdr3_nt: TGCAGTGCCCTAACCCTCCCCCGCTACACCTTC

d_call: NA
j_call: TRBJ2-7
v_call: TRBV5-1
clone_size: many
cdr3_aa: CASSLNAGDSYEQYF
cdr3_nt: TGCGCCAGCAGCTTGAACGCCGGGGACTCCTACGAGCAGTACTTC

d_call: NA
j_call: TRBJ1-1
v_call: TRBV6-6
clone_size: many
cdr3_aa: CASSYGYQVRVEAFF
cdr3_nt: TGTGCCAGCAGTTACGGGTACCAGGTTCGGGTTGAAGCTTTCTTT

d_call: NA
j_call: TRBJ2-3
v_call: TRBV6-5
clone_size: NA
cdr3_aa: CASSYGMTSTDTQYF
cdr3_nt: TGTGCCAGCAGTTACGGGATGACTAGCACAGATACGCAGTATTTT

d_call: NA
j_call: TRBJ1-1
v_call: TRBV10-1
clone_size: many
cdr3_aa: CASMDGGSGNTEAFF
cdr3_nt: TGCGCCAGCATGGATGGAGGGTCGGGGAACACTGAAGCTTTCTTT

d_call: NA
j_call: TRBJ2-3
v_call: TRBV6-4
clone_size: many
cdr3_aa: CASSGQGTDTQYF
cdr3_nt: TGTGCCAGCAGTGGACAGGGCACAGATACGCAGTATTTT

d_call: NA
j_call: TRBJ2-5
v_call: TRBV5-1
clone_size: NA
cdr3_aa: CASSWGTPETQYF
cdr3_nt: TGCGCCAGCAGCTGGGGGACCCCGGAGACCCAGTACTTC

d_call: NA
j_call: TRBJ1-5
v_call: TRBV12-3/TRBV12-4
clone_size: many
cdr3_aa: CASRKGTVDQPQHF
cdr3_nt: TGTGCCAGCAGGAAAGGGACTGTCGATCAGCCCCAGCATTTT

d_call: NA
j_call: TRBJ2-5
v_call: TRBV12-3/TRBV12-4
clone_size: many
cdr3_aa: CASSPPGRRETQYF
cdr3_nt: TGTGCCAGCAGCCCTCCAGGGAGGCGAGAGACCCAGTACTTC

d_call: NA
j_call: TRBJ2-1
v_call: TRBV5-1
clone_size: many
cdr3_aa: CASSLEGWYNEQFF
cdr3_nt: TGCGCCAGCAGCTTAGAAGGGTGGTACAATGAGCAGTTCTTC

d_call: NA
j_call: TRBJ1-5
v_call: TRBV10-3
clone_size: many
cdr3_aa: CAISPQSDGNQPQHF
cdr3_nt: TGTGCCATCAGCCCCCAATCAGATGGCAATCAGCCCCAGCATTTT

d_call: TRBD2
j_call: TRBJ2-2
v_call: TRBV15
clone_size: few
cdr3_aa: CATSLTSSNTGELFF
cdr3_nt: TGTGCCACCAGCCTGACTAGCTCGAACACCGGGGAGCTGTTTTTT

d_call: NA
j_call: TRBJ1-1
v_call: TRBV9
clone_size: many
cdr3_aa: CASSAVRGGEAFF
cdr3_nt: TGTGCCAGCAGCGCAGTCCGAGGCGGTGAAGCTTTCTTT

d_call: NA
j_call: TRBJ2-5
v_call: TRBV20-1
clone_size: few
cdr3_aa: CSASGGSWETQYF
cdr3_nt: TGCAGTGCTAGCGGGGGCAGCTGGGAGACCCAGTACTTC

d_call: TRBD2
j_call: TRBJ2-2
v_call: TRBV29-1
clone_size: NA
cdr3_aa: CSVSGLAGRYTGELFF
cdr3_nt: TGCAGCGTTTCGGGACTAGCGGGCCGATACACCGGGGAGCTGTTTTTT

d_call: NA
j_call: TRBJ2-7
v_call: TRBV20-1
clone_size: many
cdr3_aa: CSTITGGAPYEQYF
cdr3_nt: TGCAGTACCATTACAGGGGGGGCCCCCTACGAGCAGTACTTC